The next 17 T cell receptor beta chains were all read from a single sample in a study of patients and donors after allogeneic stem cell transplantation (dated by TCRdb to about 2020). The protocol used for the library was RT-PCR. The instrument was a NextSeq 550. TCRdb itself trimmed the public reads at Q25 with fastp, ran MiXCR and retained productive beta chains. Each record represents a unique CDR3 protein, reported with the most common genes and DNA among its rows. In all, the sample holds approximately 57,000 distinct CDR3 sequences, and roughly 15% of those were seen once. The ten largest clones take up approximately 32% of the sample. Sequenced input: blood, either unsorted or a sorted T cell fraction (not recorded which). The receptors were sampled from a human donor who was either an allogeneic HSCT recipient or a stem cell or donor lymphocyte infusion donor (not recorded which). It is not recorded whose cells these are; they may come from a transplant donor.

The table lists this clonotype with many counts. This chain uses TRBV10-3 with TRBJ1-1; 7 bases are a match to TRBD1. The V segment lost 2 bases and the J segment 3 bases; nucleotides outside the gene matches: 3. This CDR3 spans 14 amino acids. Germline V CDR1 and CDR2: ENHRY, SYGVKD. CDR3 amino acids: CAISEITGDTEAFF. The CDR3, as DNA: TGTGCCATCAGTGAGATAACAGGGGACACTGAAGCTTTCTTT.

V and J are TRBV12-3 or TRBV12-4 and TRBJ2-1; 9 nucleotides match TRBD1. The CDR3 runs 13 residues. The ends lost 8 bases at V and 7 bases at J; junction bases unmatched: 6. CDR3 sequence reads: CASRTGEANEQFF. CDR3 in DNA: TGTGCCAGCCGGACAGGGGAGGCTAATGAGCAGTTCTTC.

This clonotype was counted between two and nine times. The chain joins TRBV20-1 to TRBJ2-3; D uncertain. The germline V gene has CDR1 DFQATT and CDR2 SNEGSKA (reference sequence). Trimming took off 0 bases at V and 6 bases at J, with 13 bases between the two ends. The CDR3 sequence is 14 residues long. CDR3 sequence: CSARDYVSIDTQYF. For the CDR3, the DNA is TGCAGTGCTAGAGATTACGTCTCTATTGATACGCAGTATTTT.

The rearrangement links TRBV15 to TRBJ1-3, with 7 bases fitting TRBD1. CDR1 is LNHNV and CDR2 is YYDKDF in the germline V gene (reference sequence). J gave up 0 bases and V 5 bases, and 4 bases lay outside the gene matches. There are 15 residues in the CDR3. The CDR3 DNA reads TGTGCCACCAGCCGGGACAGATCCTCTGGAAACACCATATATTTT. This translates into CATSRDRSSGNTIYF.

This clonotype has a handful of counts. The genes are TRBV11-3 and TRBJ2-7; no clear D. CDR3 size: 16 residues. CDR1 and CDR2 (germline): SGHNT, YENEEA. V lost 0 bases, J lost 0 bases, and 12 bases lay in between. The DNA for the CDR3 is TGTGCCAGCAGCTTAGATCTAGGCGGTTACTCCTACGAGCAGTACTTC. Protein product: CASSLDLGGYSYEQYF. Full variable domain (outside the CDR3, taken from reference TRBV11-3 and TRBJ2-7): EAGVVQSPRYKIIEKKQPVAFWCNPISGHNTLYWYLQNLGQGPELLIRYENEEAVDDSQLPKDRFSAERLKGVDSTLKIQPAELGDSAVYLCASSLDLGGYSYEQYFGPGTRLTVT.

J is TRBJ2-1 and V is TRBV4-2, with TRBD2 as a possible D gene (6 bases). CDR1 LGHNA and CDR2 YNFKEQ come from the germline V gene. The CDR3 runs to 18 residues. Trimming left V 0 bases short and J 0 bases short, with 15 bases between. For the CDR3, the DNA is TGTGCCAGCAGCCAAGATAGGAGGGAGTTTGTCTCCTACAATGAGCAGTTCTTC. It yields the protein CASSQDRREFVSYNEQFF.

The gene calls are TRBV20-1 and TRBJ2-3; possibly TRBD2 for D (6 bases). The germline V and J ends were trimmed by 6 bases and 6 bases, with 28 bases remaining between them. Germline CDR1 reads DFQATT; CDR2 reads SNEGSKA (reference sequence). The CDR3 covers 17 residues. CDR3 residues: CSAPGVGARAGVDTQYF. The DNA for the CDR3 is TGCAGTGCCCCGGGAGTAGGAGCGAGAGCAGGAGTTGATACGCAGTATTTT.

Sample share makes this clonotype medium-sized. The V and J genes are TRBV5-1 and TRBJ2-7; 8 bases align to TRBD2. There are 14 residues in the CDR3. Germline V gene sequence: CDR1 SGHRS, CDR2 YFSETQ. The ends lost 6 bases at V and 3 bases at J; junction bases unmatched: 8. CDR3 loop: CASKVASGHYEQYF. Here the CDR3 DNA reads TGCGCCAGCAAGGTGGCTAGCGGGCACTACGAGCAGTACTTC. The full variable domain, completed using reference TRBV5-1 and TRBJ2-7, is KAGVTQTPRYLIKTRGQQVTLSCSPISGHRSVSWYQQTPGQGLQFLFEYFSETQRNKGNFPGRFSGRQFSNSRSEMNVSTLELGDSALYLCASKVASGHYEQYFGPGTRLTVT.

This clonotype was picked up many times. The rearrangement links TRBV25-1 to TRBJ2-3; D remains ambiguous. With 4 bases removed from V and 3 bases from J, the gap between germline ends came to 8 bases. Germline CDR1 MGHDK, CDR2 SYGVNS. There are 13 residues in the CDR3. CDR3 residues: CASSVPGTDTQYF. The DNA for the CDR3 is TGTGCCAGCAGTGTACCAGGAACAGATACGCAGTATTTT.

This clonotype was counted at least ten times. This chain links TRBV24-1 with TRBJ1-2, with 7 bases matching TRBD1. Germline CDR1 reads KGHDR; CDR2 reads SFDVKD. This CDR3 has 14 residues. J was trimmed by 3 bases and V by 0 bases; bases with no gene match: 0. This CDR3 reads CATSDLDRDYGYTF. The CDR3 coding sequence is TGTGCCACCAGTGATTTGGACAGGGACTATGGCTACACCTTC.

The chain has TRBV3-1 and TRBJ2-1, with D maybe TRBD2 (5 bases). Germline loops: CDR1 LGHDT, CDR2 YNNKEL (reference sequence). V was shortened by 6 bases and J by 4 bases, with 10 bases between the two germline ends. This CDR3 has 13 residues. CDR3 in amino acids: CASRSGNYNEQFF. In DNA form, the CDR3 reads TGTGCCAGCAGATCCGGGAATTACAATGAGCAGTTCTTC.

This clonotype was observed a few times. The J gene is TRBJ2-1, the V gene TRBV11-3, with D possibly TRBD2 on 5 matching bases. Trimming pared 1 base from V and 3 bases from J, leaving 10 bases between. The CDR3 sequence is 15 residues long. Germline CDR1 is SGHNT and CDR2 is YENEEA. The CDR3 DNA reads as TGTGCCAGCAGCTTAGGGAGAAGCGGCTACAATGAGCAGTTCTTC. Its protein is CASSLGRSGYNEQFF. Supplemented by reference TRBV11-3 and TRBJ2-1, the full variable domain reads EAGVVQSPRYKIIEKKQPVAFWCNPISGHNTLYWYLQNLGQGPELLIRYENEEAVDDSQLPKDRFSAERLKGVDSTLKIQPAELGDSAVYLCASSLGRSGYNEQFFGPGTRLTVL.

The table lists this clonotype with many counts. The rearrangement uses TRBV29-1 and TRBJ2-7; D is uncertain. CDR3 length: 10 residues. Germline V gene sequence: CDR1 SQVTM, CDR2 ANQGSEA. Trimming removed 4 bases from V and 1 base from J, with 2 bases in between. The CDR3 sequence: CSVVSYEQYF. CDR3 nucleotide sequence: TGCAGCGTTGTGTCCTACGAGCAGTACTTC.

The V gene is TRBV27, the J gene TRBJ2-7, with D perhaps given as TRBD1 or TRBD2 (5 bases each). Germline-derived CDR1 and CDR2 are MNHEY and SMNVEV (reference sequence). The ends were cut back, 2 bases at V and 4 bases at J, with 15 bases in the middle. This CDR3 spans 15 amino acids. The DNA of the CDR3 is TGTGCCAGCAGTTTAAGGGACCGTTTGTTTTACGAGCAGTACTTC. This encodes CASSLRDRLFYEQYF.

The table lists this clonotype with many counts. The V call is TRBV7-8, the J call TRBJ1-1, with 8 bases identical to TRBD1. J lost 7 bases, V lost 2 bases, and 9 bases had no gene match. This CDR3 region has 15 residues. Germline CDR1 and CDR2: SGHVS and FQNEAQ. Written as DNA, the CDR3 is TGTGCCAGCAGCTTAATGACAGGGGATTTGGGTGAAGCTTTCTTT. Its translation is CASSLMTGDLGEAFF.

Only a few counts were recorded for this clonotype. The chain has TRBV29-1 and TRBJ2-7, with 7 nucleotides matching TRBD2. After removal of 6 bases from V and 3 bases from J, the junction contained 8 bases not matched to a gene. The CDR3 spans 13 residues. Germline V gene sequence: CDR1 SQVTM, CDR2 ANQGSEA. CDR3: CSVSRGTIYEQYF. CDR3 DNA sequence: TGCAGCGTCTCCCGAGGGACTATCTACGAGCAGTACTTC.

This clonotype was counted at least ten times. V usage is TRBV9 and J usage is TRBJ2-3, with no clear D. The CDR3 loop spans 16 amino acids. CDR1 SGDLS and CDR2 YYNGEE come from the germline V gene. V was trimmed by 0 bases and J by 1 base, leaving 12 bases between them. DNA for the CDR3: TGTGCCAGCAGCGTAGCACAGCTGGACGGCACAGATACGCAGTATTTT. This sequence encodes CASSVAQLDGTDTQYF. Using reference TRBV9 and TRBJ2-3 for the parts outside the CDR3, the full variable domain is DSGVTQTPKHLITATGQRVTLRCSPRSGDLSVYWYQQSLDQGLQFLIQYYNGEERAKGNILERFSAQQFPDLHSELNLSSLELGDSALYFCASSVAQLDGTDTQYFGPGTRLTVL.